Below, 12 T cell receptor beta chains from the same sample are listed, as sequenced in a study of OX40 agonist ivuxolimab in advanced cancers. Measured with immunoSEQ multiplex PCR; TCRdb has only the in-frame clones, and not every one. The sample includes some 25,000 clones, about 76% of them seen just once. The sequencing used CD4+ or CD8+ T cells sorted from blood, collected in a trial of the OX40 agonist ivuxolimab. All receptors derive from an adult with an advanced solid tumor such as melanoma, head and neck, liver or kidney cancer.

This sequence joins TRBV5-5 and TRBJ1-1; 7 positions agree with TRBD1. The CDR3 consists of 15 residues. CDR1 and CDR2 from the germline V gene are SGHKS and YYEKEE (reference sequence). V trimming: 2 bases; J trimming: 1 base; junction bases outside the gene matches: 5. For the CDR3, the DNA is TGTGCCAGCAGCTTAACCGGGACAGCGAACACTGAAGCTTTCTTT. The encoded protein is CASSLTGTANTEAFF.

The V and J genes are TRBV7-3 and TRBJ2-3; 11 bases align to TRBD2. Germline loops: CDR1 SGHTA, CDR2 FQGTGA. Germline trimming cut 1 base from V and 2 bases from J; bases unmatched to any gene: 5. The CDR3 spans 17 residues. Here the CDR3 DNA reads TGTGCCAGCAGCTTAATGGGACTAGCGGAAAACACAGATACGCAGTATTTT. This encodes CASSLMGLAENTDTQYF. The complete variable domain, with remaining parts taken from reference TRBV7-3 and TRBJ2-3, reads GAGVSQTPSNKVTEKGKYVELRCDPISGHTALYWYRQSLGQGPEFLIYFQGTGAADDSGLPNDRFFAVRPEGSVSTLKIQRTERGDSAVYLCASSLMGLAENTDTQYFGPGTRLTVL.

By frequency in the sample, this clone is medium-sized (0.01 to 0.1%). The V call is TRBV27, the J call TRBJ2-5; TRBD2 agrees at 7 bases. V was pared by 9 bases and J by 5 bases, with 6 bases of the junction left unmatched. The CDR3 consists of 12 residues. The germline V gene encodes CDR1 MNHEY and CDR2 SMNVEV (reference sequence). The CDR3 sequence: CASSGFEETQYF. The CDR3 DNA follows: TGTGCCAGTAGCGGGTTTGAGGAGACCCAGTACTTC.

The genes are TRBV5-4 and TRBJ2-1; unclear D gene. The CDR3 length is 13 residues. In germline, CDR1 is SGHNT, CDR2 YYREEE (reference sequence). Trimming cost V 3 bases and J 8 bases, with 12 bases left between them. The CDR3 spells CASSWQPRDEQFF. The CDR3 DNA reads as TGTGCCAGCAGCTGGCAACCTAGGGATGAGCAGTTCTTC.

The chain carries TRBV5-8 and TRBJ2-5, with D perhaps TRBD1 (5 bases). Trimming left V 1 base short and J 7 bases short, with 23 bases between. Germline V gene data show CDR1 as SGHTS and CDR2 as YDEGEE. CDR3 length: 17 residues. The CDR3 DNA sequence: TGTGCCAGCAGCTTGTCGACAGACGATCAAATTTTTGCGACCCAGTACTTC. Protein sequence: CASSLSTDDQIFATQYF.

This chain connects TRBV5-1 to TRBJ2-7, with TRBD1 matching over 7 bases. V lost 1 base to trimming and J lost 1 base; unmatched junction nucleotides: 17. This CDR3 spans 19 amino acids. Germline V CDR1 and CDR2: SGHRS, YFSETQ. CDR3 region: CASSLTSDRAYSPSYEQYF. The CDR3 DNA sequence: TGCGCCAGCAGCTTGACTTCCGACAGGGCCTACTCCCCATCCTACGAGCAGTACTTC.

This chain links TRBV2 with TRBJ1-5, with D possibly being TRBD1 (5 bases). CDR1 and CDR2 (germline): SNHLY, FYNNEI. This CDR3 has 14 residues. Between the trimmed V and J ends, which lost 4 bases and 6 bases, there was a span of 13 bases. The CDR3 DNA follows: TGTGCCAGCAGTGTACCAGGGTTAGGTCAGCCCCAGCATTTT. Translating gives CASSVPGLGQPQHF.

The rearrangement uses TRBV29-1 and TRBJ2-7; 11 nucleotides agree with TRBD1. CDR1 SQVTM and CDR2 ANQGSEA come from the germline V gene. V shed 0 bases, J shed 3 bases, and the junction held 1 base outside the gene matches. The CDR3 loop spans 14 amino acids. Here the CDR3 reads CSVEEGTGGYEQYF. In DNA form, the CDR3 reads TGCAGCGTTGAAGAGGGGACAGGGGGCTACGAGCAGTACTTC.

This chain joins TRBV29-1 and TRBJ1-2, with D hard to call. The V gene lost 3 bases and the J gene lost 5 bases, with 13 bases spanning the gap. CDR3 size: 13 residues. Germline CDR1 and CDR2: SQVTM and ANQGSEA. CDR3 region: CSVEWVSNYGYTF. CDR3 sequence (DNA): TGCAGCGTTGAGTGGGTCTCAAATTATGGCTACACCTTC.

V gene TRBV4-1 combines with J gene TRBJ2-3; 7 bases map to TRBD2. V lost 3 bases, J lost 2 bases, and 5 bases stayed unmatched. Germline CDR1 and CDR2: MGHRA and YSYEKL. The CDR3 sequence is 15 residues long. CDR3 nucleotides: TGCGCCAGCAGCCACCGGGACTATGACACAGATACGCAGTATTTT. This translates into CASSHRDYDTDTQYF.

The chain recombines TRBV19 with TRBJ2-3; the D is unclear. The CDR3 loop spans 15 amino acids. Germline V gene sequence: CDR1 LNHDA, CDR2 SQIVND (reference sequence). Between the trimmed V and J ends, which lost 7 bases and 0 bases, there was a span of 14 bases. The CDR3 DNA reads TGTGCCAGTAACTTCTTGATCGGCAGCACAGATACGCAGTATTTT. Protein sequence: CASNFLIGSTDTQYF.

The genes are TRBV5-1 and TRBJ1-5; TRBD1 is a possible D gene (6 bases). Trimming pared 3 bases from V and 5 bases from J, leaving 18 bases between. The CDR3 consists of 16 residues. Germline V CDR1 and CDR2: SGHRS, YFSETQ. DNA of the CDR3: TGCGCCAGCAGCTGCCCGGGACACCGGAGGTATCAGCCCCAGCATTTT. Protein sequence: CASSCPGHRRYQPQHF.